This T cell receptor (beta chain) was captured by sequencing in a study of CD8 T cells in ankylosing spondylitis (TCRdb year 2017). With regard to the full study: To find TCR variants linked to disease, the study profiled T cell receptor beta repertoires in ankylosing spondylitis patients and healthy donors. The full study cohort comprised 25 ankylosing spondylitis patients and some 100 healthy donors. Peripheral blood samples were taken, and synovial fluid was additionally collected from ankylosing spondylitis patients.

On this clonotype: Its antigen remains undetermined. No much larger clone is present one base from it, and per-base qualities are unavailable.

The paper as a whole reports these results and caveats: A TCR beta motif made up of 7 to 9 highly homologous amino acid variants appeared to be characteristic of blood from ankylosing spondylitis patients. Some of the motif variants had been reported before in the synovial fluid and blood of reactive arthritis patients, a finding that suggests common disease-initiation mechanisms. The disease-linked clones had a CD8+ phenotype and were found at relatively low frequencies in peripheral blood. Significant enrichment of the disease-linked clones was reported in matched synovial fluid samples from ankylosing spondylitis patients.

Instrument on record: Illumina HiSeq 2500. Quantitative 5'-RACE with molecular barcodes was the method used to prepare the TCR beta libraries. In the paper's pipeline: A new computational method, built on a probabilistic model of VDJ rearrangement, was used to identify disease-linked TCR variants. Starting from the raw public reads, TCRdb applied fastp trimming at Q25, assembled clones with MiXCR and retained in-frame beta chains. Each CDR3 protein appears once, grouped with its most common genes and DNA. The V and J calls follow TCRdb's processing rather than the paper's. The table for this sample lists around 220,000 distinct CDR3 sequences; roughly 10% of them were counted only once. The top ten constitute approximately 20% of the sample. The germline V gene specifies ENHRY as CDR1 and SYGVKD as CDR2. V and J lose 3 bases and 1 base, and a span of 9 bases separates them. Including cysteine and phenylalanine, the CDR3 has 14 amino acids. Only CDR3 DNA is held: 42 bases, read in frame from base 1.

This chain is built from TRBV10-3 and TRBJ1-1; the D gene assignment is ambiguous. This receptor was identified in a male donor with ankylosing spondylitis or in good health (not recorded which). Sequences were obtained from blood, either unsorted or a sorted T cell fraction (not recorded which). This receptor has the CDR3 CAISDRRRNTEAFF. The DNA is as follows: TGTGCCATCAGTGACAGACGTAGGAACACTGAAGCTTTCTTT.